This TCR beta chain was obtained from a study of blood T cell repertoires in COVID-19. Across the study: Sites in the United States, Italy and Spain provided acute and convalescent COVID-19 samples. Sources were T cells, B-cell-depleted T cells, or PBMCs; the material itself was cDNA or gDNA.

A Seattle source enrolled patients during active infection and followed them longitudinally. The repertoire was sequenced with immunoSEQ multiplex PCR; TCRdb's copy has only in-frame clones and lacks some. Counted here are fewer than 300,000 clones, 85% to 90% occurring once; the ten biggest clones make up 5.5% to 8%. Trimming left V 1 base short and J 1 base short, with 8 bases between. CDR3 length: 14 amino acids. Germline V lookup: CDR1 KGHSH, CDR2 LQKENI. The chain couples TRBV18 to TRBJ2-7; perhaps TRBD1 as D (6 bases). This receptor was taken from a woman aged 45-65 years with COVID-19, enrolled during active disease. Source material: peripheral blood. The CDR3 here is CASSPRQESYEQYF. The CDR3 region has the DNA TGTGCCAGCTCACCACGACAGGAATCCTACGAGCAGTACTTC.